Shown below are 26 T cell receptor beta chains from a single sample sequenced in a study of blood T cells in healthy people across ages. A J-beta primer mix and a sample-barcoded 5' primer were used in a second PCR of about 6 to 12 cycles. TCRdb re-derived calls from the 5' RACE reads in MiXCR, one entry per CDR3 protein. The sample holds 850,000 to 1,000,000 distinct CDR3 sequences, 48% seen once. Specimen: blood. The receptors shown here come from a man aged 25 to 40 in good health.

This clonotype turned up a few times. This chain links TRBV4-3 with TRBJ2-7; D is possibly TRBD2 (5 bases). Trimming removed 0 bases from V and 7 bases from J, with 19 bases in between. Germline V gives CDR1 LGHNA, CDR2 YSLEER. The CDR3 is 16 amino acids. The CDR3 DNA is TGCGCCAGCAGCCAAGATCTAGCCGGGAAGTTAGTGGAGCAGTACTTC. Protein: CASSQDLAGKLVEQYF.

V and J are TRBV6-6 and TRBJ1-5; possible D gene TRBD1, 6 bases. V lost 8 bases to trimming and J lost 5 bases, with 16 bases between them. Germline V CDR1 and CDR2: MNHNY, SVGAGI (reference sequence). This CDR3 is 14 amino acids long. The CDR3 bases are TGTGCCAGCGGGGCACAGGGCGCAGATCAGCCCCAGCATTTT. Translating gives CASGAQGADQPQHF.

The J gene is TRBJ2-3, the V gene TRBV5-1, with TRBD1 matching 7 bases. V shed 6 bases and J 4 bases; nucleotides not matched to a gene: 8. Germline CDR1 reads SGHRS; CDR2 reads YFSETQ. The CDR3 covers 14 residues. CDR3 region: CASNPRQGPDTQYF. The CDR3 region has the DNA TGCGCCAGCAACCCCCGACAGGGACCAGATACGCAGTATTTT.

The CDR3 sequence: CASSADGGKNIQYF. CDR3 bases: TGTGCCAGCAGCGCCGATGGGGGCAAAAACATTCAGTACTTC. The gene calls are TRBV9 and TRBJ2-4; tentatively, D is TRBD1 or TRBD2 (5 bases each). Trimming removed 3 bases from V and 3 bases from J, with 10 bases in between. CDR1 and CDR2 from the germline V gene are SGDLS and YYNGEE. There are 14 residues in the CDR3.

Concerning this clonotype itself: Compared with germline, one end of the junction differs, possibly owing to a read error. V gene TRBV12-3 or TRBV12-4 combines with J gene TRBJ2-5, with 9 bases aligning to TRBD2. The CDR3 has 15 residues. In DNA, the CDR3 is TGTGCCAGCAGCTTAGGACTAGCGCCTCAAGAGACCCAGTACTTC. As protein: CASSLGLAPQETQYF.

The chain recombines TRBV18 with TRBJ2-4; the D gene could be TRBD1 or TRBD2 (6 bases each). The germline gives CDR1 KGHSH, CDR2 LQKENI. Between the trimmed V and J ends, which lost 3 bases and 6 bases, there was a span of 12 bases. The CDR3 loop spans 14 amino acids. CDR3: CASSPEGHRNIQYF. CDR3 nucleotide sequence: TGTGCCAGCTCACCGGAGGGACACAGAAACATTCAGTACTTC.

This sequence joins TRBV20-1 and TRBJ2-4; D unclear. The J call may be faulty, since TRBJ2-7 better matches the DNA end. The germline gives CDR1 DFQATT, CDR2 SNEGSKA (reference sequence). The CDR3 spans 13 residues. The CDR3 sequence is CSARVVVSNEQYF. CDR3 bases: TGCAGTGCTAGAGTGGTAGTTTCGAACGAGCAGTACTTC.

The chain couples TRBV28 to TRBJ2-7, with D possibly TRBD1 on 6 matching bases. CDR3 length: 14 amino acids. Germline-derived CDR1 and CDR2 are MDHEN and SYDVKM. Trimming took 8 bases from V and 6 from J, leaving 20 bases between them. CDR3: CASGAYPRGGEQYF. The CDR3 DNA reads as TGTGCCAGCGGTGCTTACCCCCGAGGGGGCGAGCAGTACTTC.

In regard to this clonotype: One junction end disagrees with the germline gene, perhaps due to a read error. The genes are TRBV27 and TRBJ1-5; D is possibly TRBD1 (5 bases). Germline V gene lookup returns CDR1 MNHEY and CDR2 SMNVEV (reference sequence). CDR3 length equals 14 residues. The CDR3 nucleotides read TGTGCCAGCAGTGCTCGGGTGGGGCATCAGTCCCAGCATTTT. Translated: CASSARVGHQSQHF.

The gene calls are TRBV3-1 and TRBJ2-4; TRBD1 matches 7 bases. The better agreement between TRBJ2-7 and the DNA end casts doubt on the J call. The CDR3 spans 15 residues. Looked up from germline, CDR1 is LGHDT and CDR2 is YNNKEL (reference sequence). The CDR3 nucleotides read TGTGCCAGCAGCCCTCTTGCCGGGACAGCCTACGAGCAGTACTTC. Amino acid sequence: CASSPLAGTAYEQYF.

The chain employs TRBV12-3 or TRBV12-4 and TRBJ2-7, with 10 bases fitting TRBD1. The CDR3 is made up of 14 amino acids. The V segment lost 6 bases and the J segment 5 bases; nucleotides outside the gene matches: 7. CDR3: CASSSTGTGDEQYF. The CDR3 nucleotides read TGTGCCAGCAGCAGTACCGGGACAGGGGACGAGCAGTACTTC.

A note on this clonotype: A much larger clone is a single base away; this may be a read error. This sequence joins TRBV7-3 and TRBJ2-7; D is uncertain. Germline V CDR1 and CDR2: SGHTA, FQGTGA. The CDR3 sequence is 15 residues long. DNA of the CDR3: TGTGCCAGCAGCTTAATCGGTCCCAATGGAAACGAGCGGTACTTC. Protein sequence: CASSLIGPNGNERYF.

Notes on this clonotype: Relative to the germline gene, one junction end is altered; a read error may explain this. The rearrangement joins TRBV20-1 to TRBJ2-1; 10 positions agree with TRBD1. This CDR3 comprises 15 residues. Germline assignment: CDR1 DFQATT and CDR2 SNEGSKA (reference sequence). The chain's CDR3 is CSALGDRGLYSEQFF. CDR3 nucleotide sequence: TGCAGTGCTCTGGGGGACAGGGGCCTTTACAGTGAGCAGTTCTTC.

On this clonotype: One end of the junction varies from germline; a read error may be responsible. The chain links TRBV6-5 to TRBJ2-7; TRBD2 aligns across 7 bases. Per the germline V gene, CDR1 is MNHEY and CDR2 is SVGAGI. This CDR3 has 15 residues. DNA for the CDR3: TGTGTCAGCAGTTACTATGGAGGGACTACCTACGAGCAGTACTTC. Protein product: CVSSYYGGTTYEQYF.

The gene calls are TRBV6-5 and TRBJ2-1; D ambiguous. The end of the DNA is better explained by TRBJ2-7, so the J call may be wrong. The CDR3 covers 11 residues. Germline V CDR1 and CDR2: MNHEY, SVGAGI. For the CDR3, the DNA is TGTGCCAGCGGGAATACTAACGAGCAGTACTTC. Translation gives CASGNTNEQYF.

This chain joins TRBV7-2 and TRBJ2-1; D is unresolved. The V gene's germline CDR1 is SGHTA and CDR2 FQGNSA. The CDR3 contains 12 residues. V was shortened by 2 bases and J by 9 bases, with 8 bases between the two germline ends. CDR3 protein: CASSLQVPEQFF. The CDR3 DNA reads as TGTGCCAGCAGCTTACAGGTTCCTGAGCAGTTCTTC.

This chain uses TRBV29-1 with TRBJ2-7; D not certain. The V end lost 7 bases, the J end lost 0 bases, and 13 bases lay between the germline ends. Germline lookup yields CDR1 SQVTM and CDR2 ANQGSEA. The CDR3 consists of 13 residues. The CDR3 loop reads CSATDVGSYEQYF. CDR3 nucleotides: TGCAGCGCAACGGACGTCGGCTCCTACGAGCAGTACTTC.

The gene calls are TRBV27 and TRBJ1-2; 9 nucleotides align to TRBD1. The CDR3 has 15 amino acids. Trimming took 6 bases from V and 4 from J; bases not matched to a gene: 9. The germline V gene encodes CDR1 MNHEY and CDR2 SMNVEV (reference sequence). The CDR3 loop reads CASSPTGGPFYGYTF. The CDR3 DNA is TGTGCCAGCAGCCCTACAGGGGGCCCATTCTATGGCTACACCTTC.

The chain combines TRBV7-2 with TRBJ1-6; D is ambiguous. Trimming shortened V by 3 bases and J by 9 bases, and 6 bases separated the two germline ends. From germline, CDR1 is SGHTA and CDR2 FQGNSA. The CDR3 sequence is 12 residues long. The CDR3 bases are TGTGCCAGCAGCTTTGGCAGTTCACCCCTCCACTTT. Amino acid sequence: CASSFGSSPLHF.

This sequence joins TRBV9 and TRBJ2-3; D is undetermined. V was trimmed by 0 bases and J by 0 bases, leaving 8 bases between them. Per the germline V gene, CDR1 is SGDLS and CDR2 is YYNGEE. This CDR3 is 15 amino acids long. The chain's CDR3 is CASSVDWLSTDTQYF. Here the CDR3 DNA reads TGTGCCAGCAGCGTAGATTGGCTTAGCACAGATACGCAGTATTTT.

The chain uses TRBV4-1 and TRBJ2-1; a weak D match, TRBD2 (6 bases). Deletions cut 2 bases from V and 6 bases from J, with 14 bases between. Germline V gives CDR1 MGHRA, CDR2 YSYEKL. There are 15 residues in the CDR3. The CDR3 here is CASSQRDPGGNEQFF. Here the CDR3 DNA reads TGCGCCAGCAGCCAACGGGACCCCGGGGGCAATGAGCAGTTCTTC.

This sequence joins TRBV6-1 and TRBJ2-1, with 12 bases matching TRBD2. V lost 5 bases, J lost 0 bases, and 8 bases stayed unmatched. Germline V gene lookup returns CDR1 MNHNS and CDR2 SASEGT. The CDR3 extends over 18 amino acids. CDR3 residues: CASSQLAGGLSSYNEQFF. The CDR3 region has the DNA TGTGCCAGCAGTCAACTAGCGGGGGGACTGAGCTCCTACAATGAGCAGTTCTTC.

This clonotype was observed a handful of times. The junction departs from the called germline gene at one end, perhaps through a read error. The genes are TRBV20-1 and TRBJ1-6; 7 positions agree with TRBD1. Germline CDR1 and CDR2: DFQATT and SNEGSKA (reference sequence). The CDR3 spans 12 residues. The CDR3 DNA is TGCAGTGCTCGAGACAGGGCCTCACCCCTCCACTTT. Translated, it gives CSARDRASPLHF.

The gene calls are TRBV4-2 and TRBJ2-7; either TRBD1 or TRBD2 may supply D (5 bases each). Germline CDR1 and CDR2: LGHNA and YNFKEQ. This CDR3 spans 14 amino acids. Trimming left V 6 bases short and J 10 bases short, with 22 bases between. The CDR3 sequence is CASSRASSGDGQYF. Here the CDR3 DNA reads TGTGCCAGCAGTCGGGCTAGCTCCGGGGACGGCCAGTACTTC.

The chain combines TRBV9 with TRBJ2-3; D is undetermined. CDR1 SGDLS and CDR2 YYNGEE come from the germline V gene. Trimming stripped 0 bases from V and 2 bases from J, with 13 bases between. This CDR3 comprises 16 residues. In DNA, the CDR3 is TGTGCCAGCAGCGTAGGAAGCCTCCAAACCACAGATACGCAGTATTTT. Encoded protein: CASSVGSLQTTDTQYF. Filled out from reference TRBV9 and TRBJ2-3, the complete variable domain reads DSGVTQTPKHLITATGQRVTLRCSPRSGDLSVYWYQQSLDQGLQFLIQYYNGEERAKGNILERFSAQQFPDLHSELNLSSLELGDSALYFCASSVGSLQTTDTQYFGPGTRLTVL.

With regard to this clonotype: A much larger clone is a single base away; this may be a read error. The chain joins TRBV6-2 or TRBV6-3 to TRBJ2-3; no definite D call. Germline CDR1 MNHEY, CDR2 SVGEGT. This CDR3 is 11 amino acids long. Here the CDR3 reads CASSYGDTQCF. In DNA form, the CDR3 reads TGTGCCAGCAGTTACGGAGATACGCAGTGTTTT.